There are a few counts of the clone carrying this T cell receptor beta chain. The antigen is not known. The data were obtained in a study of metastatic and nonmetastatic thyroid tumors. Study details: For malignant and benign thyroid patients, tumor or nodule tissue and blood were the sources whose repertoires were compared. Regarding the study as a whole: Relative to benign nodules, malignant thyroid tumors were reportedly characterized by significantly elevated TCR beta diversity in blood and tumor.

No treatment had been given to any patient before thyroid surgery. Germline V lookup: CDR1 SNHLY, CDR2 FYNNEI. The CDR3 has 14 residues. Trimming removed 4 bases from V and 4 bases from J; junction bases left unmatched: 4. TCRdb reanalyzed the PCR reads via MiXCR. The sample consists of 25,000 to 30,000 clones, 20% to 25% of them appearing once. This receptor was obtained from a female donor with papillary thyroid cancer or a benign thyroid nodule (not recorded which). Some clones in this sample may be carry-over from other donors' samples. This sequence joins TRBV2 and TRBJ2-5, with 9 bases fitting TRBD2. The sequencing input was blood. CDR3 residues: CASSGSGSGETQYF. CDR3 DNA: TGTGCCAGCAGTGGTAGCGGGAGTGGAGAGACCCAGTACTTC.